This TCR beta chain stems from a study of T-cell memory formation after mild COVID-19. Study as a whole: The two donors had largely donor-specific TCR clusters. Whole-study findings and limits: Some clones that responded were present in memory (sampled pre-infection), which suggests cross-reactive memory joined.

UMIs and sample barcodes were carried by the TCR alpha and TCR beta cDNA libraries that 5'RACE produced using constant-segment primers. TCRdb re-derived calls from the 5' RACE reads in MiXCR, one entry per CDR3 protein. In the table there are some 290,000 distinct CDR3 sequences, 15% to 20% of which are singletons. Germline CDR1 is LGHNA and CDR2 is YNFKEQ. V was clipped by 0 bases and J by 10 bases, with 7 bases between them. This CDR3 has 11 residues. In regard to this clonotype: Its antigen is still unknown.

The sequence was collected from a man younger than 35 who had mild COVID-19 (a few samples of this study predate the infection). Cell type and time point are not known. The specimen was PBMCs or a T cell subset sorted from them (not recorded which). The chain has TRBV4-2 and TRBJ2-7; D call uncertain. The CDR3 bases are TGTGCCAGCAGCCAAGAAAGGGTACAGTACTTC. It translates to CASSQERVQYF.